This T cell receptor (beta chain) was recorded in a study of human T cells and chemical hapten exposure. Turning to the study itself: Small volume differences among pooled libraries mainly caused per-sample TCR yield variation. Findings of the study overall: Donors were affected by alopecia, so their immune reaction might vary from that of healthy individuals.

TCRdb passed the RACE reads through MiXCR, listing each CDR3 protein once. Of 80,000 to 100,000 distinct CDR3 sequences in the sample, over 9.5% were seen once. Turning to this clonotype: As yet, its antigen is unknown.

There are 16 residues in the CDR3. CDR1 is SGHTA and CDR2 is FQGNSA in the germline V gene. V was pared by 2 bases and J by 0 bases, with 12 bases between. Time point indicated: patch test 2, 6 weeks after DPC sensitization. Treatment denoted: therapeutic diphenylcyclopropenone sensitization with weekly scalp DPC. Donors were 18 to 70-year-old alopecia patients suitable for DPC. The chain combines TRBV7-2 with TRBJ2-3, with D tentatively TRBD1 (6 bases). The receptor's source is a woman between 45 and 65 years old with alopecia areata. Some clones in this sample may be carry-over from other donors' samples. Sequencing was performed on whole blood, taken in connection with sensitization to the hapten diphenylcyclopropenone (DPC). CDR3 protein: CASSLIGDTSTDTQYF. CDR3 nucleotides: TGTGCCAGCAGCTTAATAGGGGACACTAGCACAGATACGCAGTATTTT.